One TCR beta chain is described in this entry. Its target is not known. This entry is derived from a study of brain metastases from non-small cell lung cancer. Study results and caveats: In 64% of brain metastases, T-cell clones were expanded compared with matched primary tumors. Paired brain metastases and primary tumors largely shared TCR repertoires. Brain metastases had lower T-cell infiltration than primary tumors.

Here immunoSEQ multiplex PCR was the method, and the copy in TCRdb shows in-frame clones only, minus some. This repertoire shows about 4,900 clones, roughly 80% found once; its top ten account for over 6%. The receptor was isolated from a donor aged 40 or older with non-small cell lung cancer. Source material: primary lung tumor tissue.

The DNA of the CDR3 is TGTGCTAGTGGTTTACAGACAGATTTTCTCCTCCACTTT. It codes for CASGLQTDFLLHF. The chain is built from TRBV12-5 and TRBJ1-6; D possibly corresponds to TRBD1 (5 bases). Per germline, CDR1 LGHNT and CDR2 FRNRAP. This CDR3 spans 13 amino acids. V was pared by 3 bases and J by 15 bases, with 15 bases between.